Sequencing of this T cell receptor (beta chain) was carried out in a study of blood T cell repertoires in COVID-19 (dated by TCRdb to 2020 to 2022). Regarding the study in general: Collaborator samples came from the United States, Italy and Spain and covered acute and convalescent phases of COVID-19. The sample metadata nearly always contained a de-identified subject ID, COVID-19 status, age in years and sex. Where available, HLA class I and class II types were taken from metadata supplied by the sample provider and were not determined by assay-based typing. Deeply sampled blood TCRbeta repertoires from subjects exposed to, actively infected with, or recovered from COVID-19 were included in the dataset. The repertoires were made available in a free public database intended to serve as a resource for research on the immune response to SARS-CoV-2. The prospective study material was composed of cDNA or gDNA derived from T cells, B-cell-depleted T cells, or PBMCs. Samples came from the ongoing ImmuneRACE study (first 160 participants) plus 1,254 subjects from 6 global collaborators.

The immunoSEQ Assay, a bias-controlled multiplex PCR, was used to amplify TCRbeta CDR3 regions from genomic DNA. The published analysis was carried out like this. The number of nucleated cells in each sample was estimated by amplification of reference gene primers within the assay. To quantify the absolute abundance of each unique TCRbeta CDR3 rearrangement, sequence reads were collapsed and filtered. For each sample, productive Simpson clonality was calculated as the square root of Simpson's diversity index over productive rearrangements. TCRdb obtained this table from immuneACCESS and retained in-frame rearrangements with V and J assigned. These tables miss some clones; where compared with another copy, unresolved V genes account for less than half of the shortfall, and the remainder is unexplained. V and J calls and clone size come straight from that table; D and trimming were deduced from the DNA. In all, the sample holds more than 60,000 clones, and around nine tenths of those were seen once. The ten top clones hold roughly 5.3% of the sample.

Overall study results and their limits: The quantity of clinical and demographic metadata differed by source and by participant and was supplied without curation.

The germline ends are 8 bases apart after V is trimmed by 2 bases and J by 0 bases. CDR1 and CDR2 are read off the germline V gene as MNHEY and SVGEGT. The CDR3 numbers 15 residues from cysteine through phenylalanine. Just CDR3 DNA is preserved here, 45 bases in frame from base 1. On this clone itself: Its antigen remains unidentified. The sample holds no much larger clone one base away, and base qualities are not on file.

Whole blood was collected in K2EDTA tubes by collaborating institutions according to the institutions' own protocols. For TCRbeta analysis, collaborators shipped samples as frozen whole blood, isolated PBMCs, or DNA extracted from either of those sample types. The sequenced sample consisted of peripheral blood. In this chain, TRBV6-2 or TRBV6-3 is recombined with TRBJ1-5, with no confident D gene call. The clonotype comes from a woman aged 80 or over with active or convalescent COVID-19. This receptor carries the CDR3 CASSYEAYSNQPQHF. The bases read TGTGCCAGCAGTTACGAGGCGTATAGCAATCAGCCCCAGCATTTT.